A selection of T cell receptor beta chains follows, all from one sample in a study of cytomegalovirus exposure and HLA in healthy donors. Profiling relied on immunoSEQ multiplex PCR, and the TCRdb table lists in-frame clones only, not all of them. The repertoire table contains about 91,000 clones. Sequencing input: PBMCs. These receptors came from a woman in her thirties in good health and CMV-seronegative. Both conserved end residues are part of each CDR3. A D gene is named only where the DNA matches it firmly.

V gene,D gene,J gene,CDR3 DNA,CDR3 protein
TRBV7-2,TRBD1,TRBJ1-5,TGTGCCAGCAGCTGGAGACAGGGGGACCAGCCCCAGCATTTT,CASSWRQGDQPQHF
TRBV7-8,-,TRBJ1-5,TGTGCCAGCAGCTCTAGGGGGGGGCCCGGTCAGCCCCAGCATTTT,CASSSRGGPGQPQHF
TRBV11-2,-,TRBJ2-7,TGTGCCAGCAGCTTAGATCTCAGGGGATCCTACGAGCAGTACTTC,CASSLDLRGSYEQYF
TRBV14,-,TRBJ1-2,TGTGCCAGCAGCCAAGAGGGGCTCGGCTATGGCTACACCTTC,CASSQEGLGYGYTF
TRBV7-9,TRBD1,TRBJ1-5,TGTGCCAGCAGCTCAGGGACAGCGAACAATCAGCCCCAGCATTTT,CASSSGTANNQPQHF
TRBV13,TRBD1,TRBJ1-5,TGTGCCAGCAGCCGAACAGGGGGCAGGCGTTCCAATCAGCCCCAGCATTTT,CASSRTGGRRSNQPQHF
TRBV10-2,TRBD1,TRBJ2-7,TGCGCCAGCATCTACACAGGGGGCCACGAGCAGTACTTC,CASIYTGGHEQYF
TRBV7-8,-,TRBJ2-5,TGTGCCAGCAGCTTTCTCGACACTCAAGAGACCCAGTACTTC,CASSFLDTQETQYF
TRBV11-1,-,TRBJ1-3,TGTGCCAGCAGCTCGAGAAGATTCGGGTCTGGAAACACCATATATTTT,CASSSRRFGSGNTIYF
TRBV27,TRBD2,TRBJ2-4,TGTGCCAGCAGTTTCGGCCGGACTAGCGGGAGGGCCGAGTCCAAAAACATTCAGTACTTC,CASSFGRTSGRAESKNIQYF
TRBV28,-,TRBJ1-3,TGTGCCAGCAGTGAATTCAGGGGTGGCAACACCATATATTTT,CASSEFRGGNTIYF
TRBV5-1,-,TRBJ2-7,TGCGCCAGCAGCTTGAGCGCCATCGAGCAGTACTTC,CASSLSAIEQYF
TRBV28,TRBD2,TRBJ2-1,TGTGCCAGCAGGCCCGGGACTAGCGGGAGGGATGAGCAGTTCTTC,CASRPGTSGRDEQFF
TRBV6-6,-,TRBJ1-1,TGTGCCAGCAGAGCCCTAAAAGGGGGTGAAGCTTTCTTT,CASRALKGGEAFF
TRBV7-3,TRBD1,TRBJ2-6,TGTGCCAGCAGCATGGGACAGGGAGCCGGGGCCAACGTCCTGACTTTC,CASSMGQGAGANVLTF
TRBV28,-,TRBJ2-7,TGTGCCAGCAGGGCTCGAGGTGCGGGCTCCTACGAGCAGTACTTC,CASRARGAGSYEQYF
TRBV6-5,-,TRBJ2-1,TGTGCCAGCAGTTACTCGGACGGGGACAATGAGCAGTTCTTC,CASSYSDGDNEQFF